These T cell receptor beta chains were read from a single sample in a study of identical twins. TCRdb reprocessed the 5' RACE reads with MiXCR, giving one entry per CDR3 protein. The sample lists some 250,000 distinct CDR3 sequences, about 6.7% seen once, with just over 14% in the top ten. A further study also used this sample, focusing on T cells expressing NK-cell markers.

Sequencing was performed on CD8+ T cells sorted from blood. These receptors all stem from a woman aged 18-29 years in good health. CDR3s include the opening cysteine and the closing phenylalanine or tryptophan. The D gene is left open where the match is weak. Clone sizes are given selectively: once, few, many, or a class where the clone is expanded.

V gene: TRBV6-1; clone size: few; J gene: TRBJ1-1; D gene: -; CDR3 protein: CASSPNIGGDTEAFF; CDR3 DNA: TGTGCCAGCAGTCCCAATATCGGGGGCGACACTGAAGCTTTCTTT
V gene: TRBV2; clone size: -; J gene: TRBJ2-4; D gene: TRBD2; CDR3 protein: CASRGLGPNIQYF; CDR3 DNA: TGTGCCAGCAGGGGACTAGGCCCAAACATTCAGTACTTC
V gene: TRBV12-3/TRBV12-4; clone size: many; J gene: TRBJ1-4; D gene: -; CDR3 protein: CASSSGIDNEKLFF; CDR3 DNA: TGTGCCAGCAGTTCGGGGATAGACAATGAAAAACTGTTTTTT
V gene: TRBV20-1; clone size: -; J gene: TRBJ1-1; D gene: -; CDR3 protein: CSASQGRGTEAFF; CDR3 DNA: TGCAGTGCTAGTCAGGGGAGGGGCACTGAAGCTTTCTTT
V gene: TRBV4-3; clone size: -; J gene: TRBJ2-7; D gene: -; CDR3 protein: CASSQIYSLPYYEQYF; CDR3 DNA: TGCGCCAGCAGCCAAATCTACAGCCTCCCCTATTACGAGCAGTACTTC
V gene: TRBV5-6; clone size: few; J gene: TRBJ1-2; D gene: -; CDR3 protein: CASRHNTASGGYTF; CDR3 DNA: TGTGCCAGCAGACATAATACGGCCTCTGGGGGCTACACCTTC
V gene: TRBV19; clone size: -; J gene: TRBJ1-1; D gene: -; CDR3 protein: CASSISGGGAFF; CDR3 DNA: TGTGCCAGTAGTATCTCGGGGGGAGGGGCTTTCTTT
V gene: TRBV9; clone size: few; J gene: TRBJ2-3; D gene: -; CDR3 protein: CASSATITDTQYF; CDR3 DNA: TGTGCCAGCAGCGCGACCATCACAGATACGCAGTATTTT
V gene: TRBV12-3/TRBV12-4; clone size: many; J gene: TRBJ2-1; D gene: TRBD2; CDR3 protein: CASSSGLVDNEQFF; CDR3 DNA: TGTGCCAGCAGTTCCGGACTAGTGGACAATGAGCAGTTCTTC
V gene: TRBV4-1; clone size: few; J gene: TRBJ2-3; D gene: -; CDR3 protein: CASSQASRSSTDTQYF; CDR3 DNA: TGCGCCAGCAGCCAAGCGTCTCGGTCAAGCACAGATACGCAGTATTTT
V gene: TRBV12-3/TRBV12-4; clone size: many; J gene: TRBJ1-5; D gene: -; CDR3 protein: CASSLKGSSGQPQHF; CDR3 DNA: TGTGCCAGCAGTTTAAAGGGGTCCTCAGGTCAGCCCCAGCATTTT
V gene: TRBV6-2/TRBV6-3; clone size: many; J gene: TRBJ2-1; D gene: -; CDR3 protein: CASSYQRDLLMDEQFF; CDR3 DNA: TGTGCCAGCAGTTACCAACGGGACCTCCTGATGGATGAGCAGTTCTTC
V gene: TRBV6-5; clone size: many; J gene: TRBJ2-1; D gene: -; CDR3 protein: CASSYAGPNEQFF; CDR3 DNA: TGTGCCAGCAGTTACGCGGGGCCCAATGAGCAGTTCTTC
V gene: TRBV12-3/TRBV12-4; clone size: -; J gene: TRBJ1-5; D gene: TRBD1; CDR3 protein: CASSPHLTGEKGNQPQHF; CDR3 DNA: TGTGCCAGCAGTCCGCACCTAACAGGGGAGAAAGGCAATCAGCCCCAGCATTTT
V gene: TRBV19; clone size: many; J gene: TRBJ2-1; D gene: -; CDR3 protein: CASSMGFNMNEQFF; CDR3 DNA: TGTGCCAGTAGTATGGGATTCAACATGAATGAGCAGTTCTTC
V gene: TRBV7-9; clone size: few; J gene: TRBJ2-1; D gene: -; CDR3 protein: CASSLTGGIENEQFF; CDR3 DNA: TGTGCCAGCAGCTTAACAGGCGGGATAGAAAATGAGCAGTTCTTC
V gene: TRBV27; clone size: -; J gene: TRBJ2-3; D gene: TRBD1; CDR3 protein: CASRAGTGLDTQYF; CDR3 DNA: TGTGCCAGCAGAGCCGGGACAGGGTTAGATACGCAGTATTTT